The following is a T cell receptor (beta chain) sequence with its context. Its matching antigen is unknown. Germline loops: CDR1 LGHNA, CDR2 YNFKEQ. Trimming left V 4 bases short and J 8 bases short, with 11 bases between. The CDR3 contains 13 residues. The data were taken from a study of T cell responses to AZD1222 COVID-19 vaccine. General observations from the study: Spike-spanning, vaccine-associated CD4 TCRs were dominant at 160-218 and 743-854. Increased Spike-specific TCR breadth and depth were observed after two AZD1222 doses. As reported, nearly half of all spike-specific TCRs target variant regions that are unmutated.

Libraries were prepared by immunoSEQ multiplex PCR; TCRdb keeps only in-frame clonotypes and omits some of them. The sample lists roughly 67,000 clones; about three quarters were seen once. Sequenced here: peripheral blood, sampled on day 0 of AZD1222 vaccination. The chain combines TRBV4-2 with TRBJ1-4; tentatively, D is TRBD1 (5 bases). This TCR was recovered from an adult in good health. CDR3 sequence (DNA): TGTGCCAGCAGCCGTGAGGGGAGGGAAAAACTGTTTTTT. It is translated as CASSREGREKLFF.